The 13 T cell receptor beta chains reported below all come from one sample, sequenced in a study of T cell changes during pregnancy in multiple sclerosis. Repertoires were generated with immunoSEQ multiplex PCR, while TCRdb's copy carries only in-frame clones and drops some. The sample has about 57,000 clones, 80% to 95% seen once; the top ten hold 3% to 4%. The sample in question was peripheral blood, obtained after pregnancy. The receptors stem from a female donor in good health, enrolled as a control in a pregnancy study.

The chain has TRBV28 and TRBJ2-5; the match to TRBD2 covers 7 bases. CDR3 length: 15 residues. CDR1 MDHEN and CDR2 SYDVKM come from the germline V gene. The V segment lost 2 bases and the J segment 5 bases; nucleotides outside the gene matches: 8. CDR3 sequence: CASSLITGGRETQYF. The CDR3 coding sequence is TGTGCCAGCAGTTTAATCACGGGAGGCAGGGAGACCCAGTACTTC.

The V and J genes are TRBV13 and TRBJ1-2; 7 bases line up with TRBD1. Per the germline V gene, CDR1 is PRHDT and CDR2 is FYEKMQ (reference sequence). The CDR3 spans 13 residues. The V and J ends lost 5 bases and 14 bases, in that order; junction bases with no gene match: 14. DNA of the CDR3: TGTGCCAGCAGCGTCGGGACAGCCCCTTCTTTGACCTTC. It translates to CASSVGTAPSLTF.

This clone was observed a few times. V is TRBV29-1 and J is TRBJ1-1; D remains ambiguous. Germline CDR1 reads SQVTM; CDR2 reads ANQGSEA. The CDR3 covers 11 residues. CDR3 DNA: TGCACGGGGAGGGAGGGCACTGAAGCTTTCTTT. The encoded protein is CTGREGTEAFF.

This clone came up a few times. The chain links TRBV19 to TRBJ2-7; 7 nucleotides agree with TRBD2. The CDR3 totals 16 residues. With 5 bases clipped from V and 1 base from J, the junction kept 11 bases outside the gene matches. Germline V gene lookup returns CDR1 LNHDA and CDR2 SQIVND (reference sequence). CDR3 sequence: CASSLRPGLFSYEQYF. CDR3 DNA: TGTGCCAGTAGTCTCCGCCCGGGACTATTTTCCTACGAGCAGTACTTC.

The rearrangement uses TRBV28 and TRBJ2-1, with 7 bases identical to TRBD2. From germline, CDR1 is MDHEN and CDR2 SYDVKM. This CDR3 has 14 residues. After removal of 2 bases from V and 10 bases from J, the junction contained 8 bases not matched to a gene. DNA of the CDR3: TGTGCCAGCAGTTTAGGGGGAGGGCCAACGGAGCAGTTCTTC. The encoded protein is CASSLGGGPTEQFF.

The gene calls are TRBV5-1 and TRBJ1-3, with D possibly being TRBD1 (5 bases). The V end lost 3 bases, the J end lost 4 bases, and 17 bases lay between the germline ends. Germline V gives CDR1 SGHRS, CDR2 YFSETQ. CDR3 length: 16 amino acids. The CDR3 here is CASSSSPQGSGNTIYF. CDR3 in DNA: TGCGCCAGCAGCTCTTCACCGCAGGGTTCGGGAAACACCATATATTTT.

This chain links TRBV7-3 with TRBJ2-7, with 10 bases lining up with TRBD2. The CDR3 totals 15 residues. The V segment lost 3 bases and the J segment 2 bases; nucleotides outside the gene matches: 4. The germline V gene encodes CDR1 SGHTA and CDR2 FQGTGA. Written as DNA, the CDR3 is TGTGCCAGCAGCTTGGGCAGCGGGAGGGCCTACGAGCAGTACTTC. Amino acids: CASSLGSGRAYEQYF.

The chain couples TRBV7-8 to TRBJ2-7; D uncertain. The CDR3 contains 12 residues. The germline V gene encodes CDR1 SGHVS and CDR2 FQNEAQ. Between the trimmed V and J ends, which lost 2 bases and 4 bases, there was a span of 6 bases. Here the CDR3 DNA reads TGTGCCAGCAGCTTACGCCAGTACGAGCAGTACTTC. Encoded protein: CASSLRQYEQYF.

This chain uses TRBV19 with TRBJ2-7; D might be TRBD2 (6 bases). Germline V gene data show CDR1 as LNHDA and CDR2 as SQIVND (reference sequence). The V and J ends lost 3 bases and 4 bases respectively, with 16 bases between them. The CDR3 has 15 amino acids. CDR3 nucleotide sequence: TGTGCCAGTAGTATTGGCCTGCTAGCGCCGTACGAGCAGTACTTC. Translation: CASSIGLLAPYEQYF.

J is TRBJ1-5 and V is TRBV7-2, with 8 positions matching TRBD1. Germline V CDR1 and CDR2: SGHTA, FQGNSA. This CDR3 comprises 16 residues. V lost 5 bases to trimming and J lost 4 bases; unmatched junction nucleotides: 10. The CDR3 bases are TGTGCCAGCAGCGGACAGGGACCGTTTAGGAATCAGCCCCAGCATTTT. Its translation is CASSGQGPFRNQPQHF.

The chain has TRBV9 and TRBJ2-4, with 9 nucleotides matching TRBD1. The CDR3 is made up of 14 amino acids. V shed 3 bases and J 8 bases; nucleotides not matched to a gene: 6. From germline, CDR1 is SGDLS and CDR2 YYNGEE. CDR3 bases: TGTGCCAGCAGCGAAGGTAGGACAGGGGACATTCAGTACTTC. Amino acids: CASSEGRTGDIQYF.

The table lists this clone with a count of one. The V gene is TRBV27, the J gene TRBJ1-5; weak D call: TRBD1 (5 bases). The CDR3 has 15 amino acids. The V gene's germline CDR1 is MNHEY and CDR2 SMNVEV (reference sequence). V was pared by 2 bases and J by 2 bases, with 10 bases between. CDR3 DNA: TGTGCCAGCAGTTTAGAAGGGGCGCGCAATCAGCCCCAGCATTTT. Translated, it gives CASSLEGARNQPQHF.

The chain has TRBV7-2 and TRBJ2-1; perhaps TRBD2 as D (6 bases). V gave up 4 bases and J gave up 2 bases, with 6 bases separating them. The CDR3 contains 13 residues. Germline assignment: CDR1 SGHTA and CDR2 FQGNSA. The CDR3 coding sequence is TGTGCCAGCAGCTGGGAGGCCTACAATGAGCAGTTCTTC. Its protein product is CASSWEAYNEQFF.